The T cell receptor beta chain under discussion was sequenced for a study of cytomegalovirus exposure and HLA in healthy donors. Study overall: Early release data held approximately 81 million unique TCRs from HLA-typed donors.

The PCR made use of 60 Vbeta and 13 Jbeta primers. In the original processing: The authors later counted roughly 87 million unique TCR beta chains, some 9.9 million of them shared. TCRdb's table, derived via immunoSEQ multiplex PCR, lists solely in-frame clones and lacks some. For V, J and clone size, that table is used; D and trimming come from the DNA. The table records 120,000 or so clones, 70% to 80% of them present only once. In germline, CDR1 is MNHNY, CDR2 SVGAGI (reference sequence). The CDR3 contains 16 residues. V was clipped by 8 bases and J by 7 bases; unmatched bases: 13. The gene calls are TRBV6-6 and TRBJ2-4, with TRBD1 identical over 11 bases. The TCR was taken from a woman in her forties in good health and CMV-seropositive. The sequenced sample consisted of PBMCs. DNA for the CDR3: TGTGCCAGCCGAAACGCCGGGACAGGGGGAAGGAACATTCAGTACTTC. Protein sequence: CASRNAGTGGRNIQYF.